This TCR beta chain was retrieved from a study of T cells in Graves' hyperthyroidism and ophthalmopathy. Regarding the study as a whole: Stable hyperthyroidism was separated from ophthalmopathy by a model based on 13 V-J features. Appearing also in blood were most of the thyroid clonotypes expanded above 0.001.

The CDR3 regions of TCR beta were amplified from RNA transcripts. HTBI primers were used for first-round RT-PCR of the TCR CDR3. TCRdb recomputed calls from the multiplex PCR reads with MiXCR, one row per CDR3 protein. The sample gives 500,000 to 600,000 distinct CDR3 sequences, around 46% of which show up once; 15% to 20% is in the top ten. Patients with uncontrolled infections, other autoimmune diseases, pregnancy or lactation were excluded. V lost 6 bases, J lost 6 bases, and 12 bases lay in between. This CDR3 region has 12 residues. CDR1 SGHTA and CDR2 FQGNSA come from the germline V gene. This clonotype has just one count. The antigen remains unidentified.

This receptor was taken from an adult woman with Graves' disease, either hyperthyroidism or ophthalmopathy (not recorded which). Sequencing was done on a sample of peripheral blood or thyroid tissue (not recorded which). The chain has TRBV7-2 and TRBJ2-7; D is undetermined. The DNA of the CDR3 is TGTGCCAGCAGGTCCGACGCAGGCGAGCAGTACTTC. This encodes CASRSDAGEQYF.